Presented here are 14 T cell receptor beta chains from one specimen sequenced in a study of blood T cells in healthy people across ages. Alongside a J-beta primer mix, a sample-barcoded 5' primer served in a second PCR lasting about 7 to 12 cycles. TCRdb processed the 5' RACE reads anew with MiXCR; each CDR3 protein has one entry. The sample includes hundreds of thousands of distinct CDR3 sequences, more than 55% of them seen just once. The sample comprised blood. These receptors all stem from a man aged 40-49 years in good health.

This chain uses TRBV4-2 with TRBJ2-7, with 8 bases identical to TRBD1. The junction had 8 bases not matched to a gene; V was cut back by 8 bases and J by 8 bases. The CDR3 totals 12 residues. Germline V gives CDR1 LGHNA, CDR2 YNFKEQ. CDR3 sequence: CASDSGGCKQYF. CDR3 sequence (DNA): TGTGCCAGCGATTCAGGGGGCTGCAAGCAGTACTTC.

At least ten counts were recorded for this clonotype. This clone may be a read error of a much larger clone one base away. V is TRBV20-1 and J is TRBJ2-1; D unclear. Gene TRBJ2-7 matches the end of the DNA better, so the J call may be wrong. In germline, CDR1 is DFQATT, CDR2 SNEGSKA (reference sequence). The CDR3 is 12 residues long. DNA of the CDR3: TGCAGTGCTAGAGGGTCCTACAATGAGCAGTACTTC. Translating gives CSARGSYNEQYF.

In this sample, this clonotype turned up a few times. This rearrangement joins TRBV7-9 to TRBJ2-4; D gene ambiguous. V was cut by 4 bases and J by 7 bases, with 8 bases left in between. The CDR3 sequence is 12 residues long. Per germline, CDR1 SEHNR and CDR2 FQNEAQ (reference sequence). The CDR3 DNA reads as TGTGCCAGCAGCTCGGGTATGAACATTCAGTACTTC. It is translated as CASSSGMNIQYF.

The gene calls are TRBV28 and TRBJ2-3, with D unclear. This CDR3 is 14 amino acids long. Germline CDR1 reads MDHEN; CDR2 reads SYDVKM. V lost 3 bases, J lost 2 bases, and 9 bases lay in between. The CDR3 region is CASSFRILTDTQYF. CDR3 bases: TGTGCCAGCAGTTTCCGCATACTCACAGATACGCAGTATTTT.

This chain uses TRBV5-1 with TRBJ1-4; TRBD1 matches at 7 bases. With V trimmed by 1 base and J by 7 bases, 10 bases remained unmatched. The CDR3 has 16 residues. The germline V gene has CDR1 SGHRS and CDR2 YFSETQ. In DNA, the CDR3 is TGCGCCAGCAGCTTGTGGCGACAGGGAAACTTTGAAAAACTGTTTTTT. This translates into CASSLWRQGNFEKLFF.

The CDR3 DNA sequence: TGTGCCAGCCTATCGCGATTAAGCACAGATACGCAGTATTTT. Its translation: CASLSRLSTDTQYF. The chain couples TRBV7-2 to TRBJ2-3; D is unresolved. V lost 8 bases, J lost 0 bases, and 12 bases lay in between. CDR3 length equals 14 residues. Germline CDR1 and CDR2: SGHTA and FQGNSA. Combining the CDR3 with reference TRBV7-2 and TRBJ2-3 gives the whole variable domain GAGVSQSPSNKVTEKGKDVELRCDPISGHTALYWYRQSLGQGLEFLIYFQGNSAPDKSGLPSDRFSAERTGGSVSTLTIQRTQQEDSAVYLCASLSRLSTDTQYFGPGTRLTVL.

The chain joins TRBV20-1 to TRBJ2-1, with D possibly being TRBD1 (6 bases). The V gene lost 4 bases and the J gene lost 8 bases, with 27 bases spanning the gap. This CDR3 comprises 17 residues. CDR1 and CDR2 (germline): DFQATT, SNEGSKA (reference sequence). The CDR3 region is CSANLGQHTLFSDEQFF. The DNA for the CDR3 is TGCAGTGCTAACCTCGGACAGCACACCCTTTTTAGTGATGAGCAGTTCTTC.

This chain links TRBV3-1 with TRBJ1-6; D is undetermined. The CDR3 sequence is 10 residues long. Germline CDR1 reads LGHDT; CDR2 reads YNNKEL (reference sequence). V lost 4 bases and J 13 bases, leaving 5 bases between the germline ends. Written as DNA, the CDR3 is TGTGCCAGCAGCCCCCTCCCCCTCCACTTT. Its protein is CASSPLPLHF.

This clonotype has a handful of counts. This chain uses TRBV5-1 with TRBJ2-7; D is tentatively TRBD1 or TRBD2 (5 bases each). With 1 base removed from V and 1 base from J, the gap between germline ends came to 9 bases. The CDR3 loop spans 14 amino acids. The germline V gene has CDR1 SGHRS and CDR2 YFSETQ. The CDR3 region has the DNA TGCGCCAGCAGCTTGACCGAGGGGTCCTACGAGCAGTACTTC. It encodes CASSLTEGSYEQYF.

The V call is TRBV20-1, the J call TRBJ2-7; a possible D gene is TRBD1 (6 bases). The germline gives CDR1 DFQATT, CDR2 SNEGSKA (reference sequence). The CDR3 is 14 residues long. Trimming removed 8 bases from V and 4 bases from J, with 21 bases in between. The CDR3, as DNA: TGCAGTCTGGATACAGGGATCTACTGGTACGAGCAGTACTTC. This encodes CSLDTGIYWYEQYF.

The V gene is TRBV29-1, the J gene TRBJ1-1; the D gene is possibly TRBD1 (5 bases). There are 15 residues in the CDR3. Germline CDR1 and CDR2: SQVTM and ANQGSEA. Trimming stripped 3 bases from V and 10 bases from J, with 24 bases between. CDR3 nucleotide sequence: TGCAGCGTTGAGAGGGCTTCGGGGCGCCTCATGGTAGCTTTCTTT. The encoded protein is CSVERASGRLMVAFF.

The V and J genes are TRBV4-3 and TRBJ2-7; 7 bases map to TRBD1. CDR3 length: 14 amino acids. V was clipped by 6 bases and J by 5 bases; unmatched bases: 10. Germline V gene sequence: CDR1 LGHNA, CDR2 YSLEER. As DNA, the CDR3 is TGCGCCAGCAGTCCCGACAGGGAAGAAGACGAGCAGTACTTC. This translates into CASSPDREEDEQYF.

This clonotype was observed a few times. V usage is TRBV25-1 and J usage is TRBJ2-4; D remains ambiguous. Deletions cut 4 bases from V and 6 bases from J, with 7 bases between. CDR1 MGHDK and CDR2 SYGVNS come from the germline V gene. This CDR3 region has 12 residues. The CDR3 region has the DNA TGTGCCAGCAGTGTCCAAGGAAACATTCAGTACTTC. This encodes CASSVQGNIQYF.

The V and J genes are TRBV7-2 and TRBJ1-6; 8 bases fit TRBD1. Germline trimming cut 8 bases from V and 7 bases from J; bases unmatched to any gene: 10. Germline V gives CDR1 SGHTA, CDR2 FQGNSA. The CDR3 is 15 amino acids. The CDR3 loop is CASGPGQVSNSPLHF. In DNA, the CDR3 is TGTGCCAGCGGCCCGGGACAGGTCTCAAATTCACCCCTCCACTTT.